Included here is one TCR beta chain sequence, with context. The data originate from a study of blood T cell repertoires in COVID-19. In the study overall: From T cells, B-cell-depleted T cells, or PBMCs came the material, which was cDNA or gDNA.

Only in-frame clones appear in the TCRdb table, and some are missing; sequencing was by immunoSEQ multiplex PCR. The repertoire holds 130,000 to 150,000 clones, with more than 75% as singletons. CDR3 length equals 13 residues. V lost 4 bases to trimming and J lost 10 bases; unmatched junction nucleotides: 7. Germline V gene lookup returns CDR1 SGHDN and CDR2 FVKESK. Sequencing was performed on peripheral blood. This sequence originates from a woman aged 45-65 years with acute or convalescent COVID-19. The V call is TRBV14, the J call TRBJ1-1, with TRBD1 matching 9 bases. The CDR3 DNA is TGTGCCAGCAGCCGAACAGGGGGCGCGTTAGCTTTCTTT. As protein: CASSRTGGALAFF. The variable domain in full, completed from reference TRBV14 and TRBJ1-1, reads EAGVTQFPSHSVIEKGQTVTLRCDPISGHDNLYWYRRVMGKEIKFLLHFVKESKQDESGMPNNRFLAERTGGTYSTLKVQPAELEDSGVYFCASSRTGGALAFFGQGTRLTVV.